This is a list of T cell receptor beta chains from one sample in a study of beta chain features in type 1 diabetes. Here immunoSEQ multiplex PCR was the method, and the copy in TCRdb shows in-frame clones only, minus some. Altogether over 150,000 clones are present, approximately 8.4% being singletons, with the ten largest covering roughly 0.5%. The sample comprised central memory CD4+ T cells from blood. These receptors all come from a man aged 18-30 years with type 1 diabetes. CDR3s include the opening cysteine and the closing phenylalanine or tryptophan. The D gene is left open where the match is weak. The listing skips clone size in some rows; elsewhere it reads once, few, many or a size class.

>TRBJ2-7|NA|TRBV18|few
TGTGCCAGCTCCCAACTTTTGAGCTCCTACGAGCAGTACTTC
CASSQLLSSYEQYF
>TRBJ2-1|TRBD1|TRBV2|many
TGTGCCAGCCAACCGGGACAGGGGTCGGATGAGCAGTTCTTC
CASQPGQGSDEQFF
>TRBJ2-5|NA|TRBV7-9|NA
TGTGCCAGCAGCTTAGCGGGCAGGGGAGTAGGGGAGACCCAGTACTTC
CASSLAGRGVGETQYF
>TRBJ1-5|NA|TRBV30|NA
TGTGCCTGGAGTGCCCGGGGAGTTAGCAATCAGCCCCAGCATTTT
CAWSARGVSNQPQHF
>TRBJ2-7|NA|TRBV5-1|NA
TGCGCCAGCAGCCGCGATAACAGCTACGAGCAGTACTTC
CASSRDNSYEQYF
>TRBJ2-7|TRBD2|TRBV28|NA
TGTGCCAGCAGTGATTCATCAGCGGGGGGCCGCTACGAGCAGTACTTC
CASSDSSAGGRYEQYF
>TRBJ1-1|NA|TRBV5-1|few
TGCGCCAGCAGCTTGATAGGCGGTGGGAACACTGAAGCTTTCTTT
CASSLIGGGNTEAFF
>TRBJ1-2|NA|TRBV6-5|few
TGTGCCAGCAGTTCAAACCCCAGGGGTGGCTACACCTTC
CASSSNPRGGYTF
>TRBJ1-5|TRBD1|TRBV29-1|few
TGCAGCGTGGAAACCGACAGGGGTCAGCCCCAGCATTTT
CSVETDRGQPQHF
>TRBJ2-4|NA|TRBV7-2|NA
TGTGCCAGCAGCTTAGCTATTGGGCAGGCGACCAAAAACATTCAGTACTTC
CASSLAIGQATKNIQYF
>TRBJ2-7|NA|TRBV11-2|NA
TGTGCCAGCAGCTTAGAGGCCGGACAAACTGACGAGCAGTACTTC
CASSLEAGQTDEQYF
>TRBJ2-3|NA|TRBV5-4|NA
TGTGCCAGCAGCTTGATGGCAGGGGATACGCAGTATTTT
CASSLMAGDTQYF
>TRBJ2-7|NA|TRBV28|few
TGTGCCAGCAGTTTGGGCGGGCTAACCTACGAGCAGTACTTC
CASSLGGLTYEQYF
>TRBJ2-7|TRBD2|TRBV13|NA
TGTGCCAGCAGCGTCGGGACTAGGAACTACGAGCAGTACTTC
CASSVGTRNYEQYF
>TRBJ2-7|TRBD2|TRBV18|NA
TGTGCCAGCTCACGGACTAGCGGGGGTGTAGGCGAGCAGTACTTC
CASSRTSGGVGEQYF
>TRBJ2-1|TRBD1|TRBV7-9|few
TGTGCCAGCAGCTTAGCCCAGGGGGCAATTCACAATGAGCAGTTCTTC
CASSLAQGAIHNEQFF
>TRBJ2-1|NA|TRBV14|few
TGTGCCAGCAGCCTCGACACCCACTACAATGAGCAGTTCTTC
CASSLDTHYNEQFF
>TRBJ1-2|TRBD1|TRBV30|NA
TGTGCCCGAAGTCGGGACAGGGTTGGCTACACCTTC
CARSRDRVGYTF
>TRBJ1-1|NA|TRBV29-1|NA
TGCAGCGTTTCTCTACAGGGGAACACTGAAGCTTTCTTT
CSVSLQGNTEAFF
>TRBJ2-1|TRBD1|TRBV29-1|NA
TGCAGCGCAGTTTCGAGGGGGCCAAACTCCTACAATGAGCAGTTCTTC
CSAVSRGPNSYNEQFF
>TRBJ1-2|NA|TRBV29-1|NA
TGCAGCGTTGCATCGGACTATGGCTACACCTTC
CSVASDYGYTF
>TRBJ2-5|TRBD2|TRBV29-1|few
TGCAGCGCAGCGGGGACTAGCGGAGAGACCCAGTACTTC
CSAAGTSGETQYF
>TRBJ1-5|NA|TRBV28|NA
TGTGCCAGCGTTAGAAGCAATCAGCCCCAGCATTTT
CASVRSNQPQHF
>TRBJ2-7|TRBD1|TRBV4-3|few
TGCGCCAGCAGCCAAGCCTGGACAGGGGCCTACGAGCAGTACTTC
CASSQAWTGAYEQYF
>TRBJ2-3|TRBD2|TRBV11-2|few
TGTGCCAGCAGCTTGGCGGGGGCAGATACGCAGTATTTT
CASSLAGADTQYF
>TRBJ2-5|TRBD2|TRBV28|few
TGTGCCAGCAGTTCGACTAGCGGGGAAGGAGAGACCCAGTACTTC
CASSSTSGEGETQYF
>TRBJ1-1|NA|TRBV2|NA
TGTGCCAGCAGACTCAATAGAGAAGCTTTCTTT
CASRLNREAFF
>TRBJ2-3|NA|TRBV4-3|NA
TGCGCCAGCAGCCAAACGGGTCAGATCACAGATACGCAGTATTTT
CASSQTGQITDTQYF
>TRBJ2-1|NA|TRBV27|few
TGTGCCAGCAGGACCGGGGTTCACTACAATGAGCAGTTCTTC
CASRTGVHYNEQFF
>TRBJ2-7|TRBD1|TRBV6-5|NA
TGTGCCAGCAGACCTTGGGACAGCTTCTCCTACGAGCAGTACTTC
CASRPWDSFSYEQYF
>TRBJ2-3|NA|TRBV6-5|few
TGTGCCAGCAGTCAGGCCAAGAGCACAGATACGCAGTATTTT
CASSQAKSTDTQYF
>TRBJ2-2|TRBD1|TRBV7-9|few
TGTGCCAGCAGCGCCGGGACAGGGCGGTCCGGGGAGCTGTTTTTT
CASSAGTGRSGELFF
>TRBJ2-7|NA|TRBV5-1|few
TGCGCCAGCAGCCTACTTGCGACCTACGAGCAGTACTTC
CASSLLATYEQYF
>TRBJ1-2|NA|TRBV28|few
TGTGCCGGGGGGGCGCTAACATCCGGCTACACCTTC
CAGGALTSGYTF
>TRBJ1-2|NA|TRBV11-2|NA
TGTGCCAGCAGCCCCTCGACAGGACTTGGGCTATATGGCTACACCTTC
CASSPSTGLGLYGYTF
>TRBJ2-3|TRBD2|TRBV6-5|few
TGTGCCGCGCGGGGGGGAGGGACAGATACGCAGTATTTT
CAARGGGTDTQYF
>TRBJ1-4|NA|TRBV27|NA
TGTGCCAGCAGGACAGGATCAACTAATGAAAAACTGTTTTTT
CASRTGSTNEKLFF
>TRBJ2-1|TRBD2|TRBV5-4|NA
TGTGCCAGCAGCTTGGGGGGGACTAGCGGGAGGGGTGAGCAGTTCTTC
CASSLGGTSGRGEQFF
>TRBJ1-6|NA|TRBV9|NA
TGTGCCAGCAGCGTACTAGACTATAATTCACCCCTCCACTTT
CASSVLDYNSPLHF
>TRBJ2-7|NA|TRBV7-2|few
TGTGCCAGCAGCTTAGCTCAGGGCTACGAGCAGTACTTC
CASSLAQGYEQYF
>TRBJ2-7|NA|TRBV2|few
TGTGCCAGCAGTGTGGGGGGCTACGAGCAGTACTTC
CASSVGGYEQYF
>TRBJ2-7|NA|TRBV21-1|few
TGTGCCAGCCCCAGTAATCCCTACGAGCAGTACTTC
CASPSNPYEQYF
>TRBJ2-1|NA|TRBV2|many
TGTGCCAGCAAGGAGGGTTACAATGAGCAGTTCTTC
CASKEGYNEQFF
>TRBJ1-1|TRBD1|TRBV19|NA
TGTGCCAGTAGTTCGGGACAGGGATCTGAAGCTTTCTTT
CASSSGQGSEAFF
>TRBJ1-1|NA|TRBV18|NA
TGTGCCAGCTCCCGCGACAGTTCGAACACTGAAGCTTTCTTT
CASSRDSSNTEAFF
>TRBJ2-6|NA|TRBV5-1|NA
TGCGCCAGCAGCTTGGCCGGGTCCTACTCCTGGGCCAACGTCCTGACTTTC
CASSLAGSYSWANVLTF
>TRBJ2-2|TRBD2|TRBV29-1|few
TGCAGCGTTGACGGGACTAGCGGTAGCGGGCGGACCGGGGAGCTGTTTTTT
CSVDGTSGSGRTGELFF
>TRBJ1-1|NA|TRBV6-5|NA
TGTGCCAGCAGTTATTTAGTGAACACTGAAGCTTTCTTT
CASSYLVNTEAFF
>TRBJ2-1|TRBD1|TRBV28|NA
TGTGCCAGCAGTCGGACGGGACAGGGCCCCTACAATGAGCAGTTCTTC
CASSRTGQGPYNEQFF
>TRBJ2-3|NA|TRBV7-7|few
TGTGCCAGCAGCGTGAGGCCAGTAGCCCCAGATACGCAGTATTTT
CASSVRPVAPDTQYF
>TRBJ1-2|NA|TRBV28|NA
TGTGCCAGCAGTTTAATGGCGGATGGCTACACCTTC
CASSLMADGYTF
>TRBJ1-2|TRBD1|TRBV7-2|few
TGTGCCAGGACGGAGACCGGACAGGTCTATGGCTACACCTTC
CARTETGQVYGYTF
>TRBJ1-6|NA|TRBV6-5|few
TGTGCCAGCAGTTACTCCCTAAATTCACCCCTCCACTTT
CASSYSLNSPLHF
>TRBJ2-5|NA|TRBV11-2|many
TGTGCCAGCAGCTCTCAAGAGACCCAGTACTTC
CASSSQETQYF
>TRBJ1-1|NA|TRBV2|NA
TGTGCCAGCAGTGGCCAGGGATTGAACACTGAAGCTTTCTTT
CASSGQGLNTEAFF
>TRBJ2-2|TRBD2|TRBV7-9|NA
TGTGCCAGCAGCTTACTAGCGGGATCTGGGGAGCTGTTTTTT
CASSLLAGSGELFF
>TRBJ1-2|TRBD1|TRBV2|few
TGTGCCAGCAGCGGGGGCGGGACAGGAATAACTAACTATGGCTACACCTTC
CASSGGGTGITNYGYTF
>TRBJ2-1|TRBD1|TRBV28|NA
TGTGCCAGCAGCCAGCACGGGACAGCCAAGAGGGAGCAGTTCTTC
CASSQHGTAKREQFF
>TRBJ2-7|TRBD2|TRBV28|NA
TGTGCCAGCAGTTCCCCCGGACTAGCGGGAGGGGGCGAGCAGTACTTC
CASSSPGLAGGGEQYF